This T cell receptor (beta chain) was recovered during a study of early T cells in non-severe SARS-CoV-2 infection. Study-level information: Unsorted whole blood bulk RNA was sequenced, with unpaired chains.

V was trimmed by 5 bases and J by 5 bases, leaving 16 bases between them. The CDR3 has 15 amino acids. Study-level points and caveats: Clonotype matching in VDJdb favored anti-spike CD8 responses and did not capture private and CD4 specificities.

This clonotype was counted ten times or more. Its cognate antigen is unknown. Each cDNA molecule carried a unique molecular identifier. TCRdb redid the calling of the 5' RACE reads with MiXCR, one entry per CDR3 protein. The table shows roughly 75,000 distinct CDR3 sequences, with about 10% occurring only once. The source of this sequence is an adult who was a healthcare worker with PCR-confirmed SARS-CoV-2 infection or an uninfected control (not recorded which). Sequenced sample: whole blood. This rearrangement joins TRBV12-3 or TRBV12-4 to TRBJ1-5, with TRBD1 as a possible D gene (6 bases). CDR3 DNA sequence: TGTGCCAGCAGTCCACACAGGGAGGAGGATCAGCCCCAGCATTTT. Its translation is CASSPHREEDQPQHF.